The present entry profiles one T cell receptor (beta chain) with its context. The data originate from a study of cytomegalovirus exposure and HLA in healthy donors. The study ran its PCR with 60 Vbeta and 13 Jbeta primers. The repertoire was sequenced with immunoSEQ multiplex PCR; TCRdb's copy has only in-frame clones and lacks some. The sample holds 55,000 to 85,000 clones, around 82% seen once. Germline loops: CDR1 GTSNPN, CDR2 SVGIG (reference sequence). V dropped 5 bases and J dropped 4 bases, with 10 bases sitting between them. There are 12 residues in the CDR3. Material for sequencing was PBMCs. The sequence derives from a man between 18 and 29 years old in good health and CMV-seropositive. The J gene is TRBJ2-3, the V gene TRBV30; D gene unclear. The CDR3 is CAWGPIPDTQYF. CDR3 coding DNA: TGTGCCTGGGGGCCGATTCCAGATACGCAGTATTTT.